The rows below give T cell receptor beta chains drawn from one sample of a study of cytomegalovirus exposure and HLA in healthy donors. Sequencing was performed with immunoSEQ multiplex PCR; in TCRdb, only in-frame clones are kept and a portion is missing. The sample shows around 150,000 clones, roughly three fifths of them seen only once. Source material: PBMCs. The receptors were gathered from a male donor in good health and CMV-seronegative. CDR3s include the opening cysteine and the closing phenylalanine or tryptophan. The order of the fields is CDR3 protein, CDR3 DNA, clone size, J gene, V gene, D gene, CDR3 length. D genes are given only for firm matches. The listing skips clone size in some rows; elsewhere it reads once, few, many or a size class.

CDR3aa: CASSQGLAGYYEQYF
CDR3nt: TGCGCCAGCAGCCAGGGACTAGCGGGGTACTACGAGCAGTACTTC
abundance: NA
j_gene: TRBJ2-7
v_gene: TRBV5-1
d_gene: TRBD2
len: 15

CDR3aa: CSAALQGSGANVLTF
CDR3nt: TGCAGCGCCGCTCTACAGGGCTCTGGGGCCAACGTCCTGACTTTC
abundance: NA
j_gene: TRBJ2-6
v_gene: TRBV29-1
d_gene: NA
len: 15

CDR3aa: CASSLYMEETQYF
CDR3nt: TGTGCCAGCAGCTTGTATATGGAGGAGACCCAGTACTTC
abundance: NA
j_gene: TRBJ2-5
v_gene: TRBV5-4
d_gene: NA
len: 13

CDR3aa: CASSLVREIPNTEAFF
CDR3nt: TGTGCCAGCAGCTTAGTGAGGGAGATCCCTAACACTGAAGCTTTCTTT
abundance: NA
j_gene: TRBJ1-1
v_gene: TRBV11-2
d_gene: NA
len: 16

CDR3aa: CASSGQNYNSPLHF
CDR3nt: TGTGCCAGCAGCGGACAGAACTATAATTCACCCCTCCACTTT
abundance: NA
j_gene: TRBJ1-6
v_gene: TRBV11-2
d_gene: NA
len: 14

CDR3aa: CASSLGPATITGELFF
CDR3nt: TGTGCTAGCAGCTTAGGACCGGCGACAATCACCGGGGAGCTGTTTTTT
abundance: few
j_gene: TRBJ2-2
v_gene: TRBV7-7
d_gene: NA
len: 16

CDR3aa: CSSRQGYNYGYTF
CDR3nt: TGCAGCTCACGACAGGGGTATAACTATGGCTACACCTTC
abundance: few
j_gene: TRBJ1-2
v_gene: TRBV29-1
d_gene: TRBD1
len: 13

CDR3aa: CATSRDVQETQYF
CDR3nt: TGTGCCACCAGCAGAGACGTCCAAGAGACCCAGTACTTC
abundance: NA
j_gene: TRBJ2-5
v_gene: TRBV15
d_gene: NA
len: 13

CDR3aa: CASSSHQGYQPQHF
CDR3nt: TGTGCCAGCAGCTCACACCAGGGGTACCAGCCCCAGCATTTT
abundance: NA
j_gene: TRBJ1-5
v_gene: TRBV7-2
d_gene: NA
len: 14

CDR3aa: CASRLGTAYGYTF
CDR3nt: TGTGCCAGTAGATTGGGGACAGCCTATGGCTACACCTTC
abundance: few
j_gene: TRBJ1-2
v_gene: TRBV19
d_gene: TRBD1
len: 13

CDR3aa: CASSPGLGSPLHF
CDR3nt: TGTGCCAGCAGTCCCGGACTTGGTTCACCCCTCCACTTT
abundance: NA
j_gene: TRBJ1-6
v_gene: TRBV2
d_gene: NA
len: 13

CDR3aa: CASSPRVATEAFF
CDR3nt: TGTGCCAGCTCACCCAGGGTGGCCACTGAAGCTTTCTTT
abundance: few
j_gene: TRBJ1-1
v_gene: TRBV18
d_gene: NA
len: 13

CDR3aa: CSVELRSGGDPYEQYF
CDR3nt: TGCAGCGTTGAACTCCGATCGGGGGGGGACCCCTACGAGCAGTACTTC
abundance: NA
j_gene: TRBJ2-7
v_gene: TRBV29-1
d_gene: TRBD2
len: 16

CDR3aa: CASSLERWNTEAFF
CDR3nt: TGTGCCAGCAGCTTAGAACGGTGGAACACTGAAGCTTTCTTT
abundance: once
j_gene: TRBJ1-1
v_gene: TRBV11-2
d_gene: NA
len: 14

CDR3aa: CSVDQKPTDTQYF
CDR3nt: TGCAGCGTTGATCAGAAACCCACAGATACGCAGTATTTT
abundance: NA
j_gene: TRBJ2-3
v_gene: TRBV29-1
d_gene: NA
len: 13

CDR3aa: CASSPTYGYTF
CDR3nt: TGTGCCAGCAGCCCCACTTATGGCTACACCTTC
abundance: NA
j_gene: TRBJ1-2
v_gene: TRBV28
d_gene: NA
len: 11

CDR3aa: CASSFGSPAQGGHEQYF
CDR3nt: TGTGCCAGCAGTTTTGGCAGCCCGGCGCAGGGCGGACACGAGCAGTACTTC
abundance: few
j_gene: TRBJ2-7
v_gene: TRBV28
d_gene: NA
len: 17